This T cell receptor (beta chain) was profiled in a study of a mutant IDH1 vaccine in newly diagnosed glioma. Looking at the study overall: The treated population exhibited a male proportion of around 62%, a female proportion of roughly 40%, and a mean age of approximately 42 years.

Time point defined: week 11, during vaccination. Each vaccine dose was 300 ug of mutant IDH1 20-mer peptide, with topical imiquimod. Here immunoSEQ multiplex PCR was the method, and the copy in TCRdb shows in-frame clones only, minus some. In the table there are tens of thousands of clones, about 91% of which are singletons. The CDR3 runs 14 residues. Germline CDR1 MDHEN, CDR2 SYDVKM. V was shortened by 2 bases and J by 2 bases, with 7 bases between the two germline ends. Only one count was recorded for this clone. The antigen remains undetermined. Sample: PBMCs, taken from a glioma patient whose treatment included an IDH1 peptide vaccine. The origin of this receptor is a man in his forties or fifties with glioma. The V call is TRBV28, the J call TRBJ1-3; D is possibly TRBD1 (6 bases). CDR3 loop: CASSLAGAGNTIYF. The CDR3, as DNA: TGTGCCAGCAGTTTAGCAGGGGCTGGAAACACCATATATTTT. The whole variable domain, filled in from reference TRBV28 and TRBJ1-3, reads DVKVTQSSRYLVKRTGEKVFLECVQDMDHENMFWYRQDPGLGLRLIYFSYDVKMKEKGDIPEGYSVSREKKERFSLILESASTNQTSMYLCASSLAGAGNTIYFGEGSWLTVV.